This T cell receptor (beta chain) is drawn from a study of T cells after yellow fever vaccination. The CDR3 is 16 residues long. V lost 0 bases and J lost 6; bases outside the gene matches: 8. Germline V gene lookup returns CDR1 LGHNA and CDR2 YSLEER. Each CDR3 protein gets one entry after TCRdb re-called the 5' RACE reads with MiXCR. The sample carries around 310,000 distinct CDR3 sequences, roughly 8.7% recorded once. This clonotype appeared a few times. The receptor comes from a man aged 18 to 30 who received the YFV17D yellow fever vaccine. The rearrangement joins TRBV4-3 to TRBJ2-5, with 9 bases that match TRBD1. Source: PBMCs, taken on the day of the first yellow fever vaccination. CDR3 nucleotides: TGCGCCAGCAGCCAAGATCTGGGGGACAGGGTCAAGACCCAGTACTTC. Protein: CASSQDLGDRVKTQYF.